This T cell receptor beta chain was obtained from a study of a mutant IDH1 vaccine in newly diagnosed glioma. Study overall: Following radiotherapy alone, or alongside temozolomide cycles, vaccination was started after an interval of 4-6 weeks. The earlier regimen, radiotherapy, temozolomide, or both, was most often both. Findings and limits, study-wide: Researchers report vaccine-induced immune responses in just under 95% of patients.

V dropped 4 bases and J dropped 1; count of bases not matched to a gene: 5. The germline V gene has CDR1 GTSNPN and CDR2 SVGIG (reference sequence). The CDR3 loop spans 14 amino acids. Only in-frame clones appear in the TCRdb table, and some are missing; sequencing was by immunoSEQ multiplex PCR. The data contain fewer than 150,000 clones, roughly 88% of them singletons. Concerning this clone itself: The antigen is undetermined.

The time point here: week 11, during vaccination. What each vaccine dose contained was 300 ug of mutant IDH1 20-mer peptide, accompanied by topical imiquimod. This sample comprised PBMCs, obtained from a glioma patient whose treatment included an IDH1 peptide vaccine. The origin of this receptor is a woman aged 50 to 60 with glioma. V is TRBV30 and J is TRBJ2-3; 7 nucleotides agree with TRBD2. CDR3 in amino acids: CAWKIGRGTDTQYF. As DNA, the CDR3 is TGTGCCTGGAAAATAGGGAGGGGCACAGATACGCAGTATTTT.